This TCR beta chain was profiled in a study of T-cell memory formation after mild COVID-19. The CDR3 covers 12 residues. The germline gives CDR1 SGHRS, CDR2 YFSETQ. Deletions cut 4 bases from V and 8 bases from J, with 12 bases between. TCRdb ran MiXCR on the 5' RACE reads and lists one entry per CDR3 protein. This table has around 300,000 distinct CDR3 sequences, around 8% appearing once. To note about this clonotype: Its antigen is currently unknown.

Study-wide findings and caveats: CD4+ bias marked clones expanding day 15 to 37, unlike balanced contracting clones. Unconfirmed was the SARS-CoV-2 specificity of second-wave clones that peaked on day 37.

The chain has TRBV5-1 and TRBJ1-1, with D possibly matching TRBD1 (6 bases). The source of this sequence is a man aged 18 to 29 who had mild COVID-19 (a few samples of this study predate the infection). Cell type and time point are not known. The sequenced sample consisted of PBMCs or a T cell subset sorted from them (not recorded which). The CDR3 bases are TGCGCCAGCAGCGAGGACAGTACCGAAGCTTTCTTT. The encoded protein is CASSEDSTEAFF.